The clone carrying this T cell receptor (beta chain) was recorded a few times. The antigen remains unidentified. The CDR3 contains 19 residues. The trim removed 5 bases at V and 4 bases at J, leaving 17 bases unmatched. The record originates from a study of T cell repertoires in cytomegalovirus infection. Study background: Alongside well-studied HLA-B-restricted CMV epitopes, recently identified HLA-C-restricted CMV epitopes were also used. Indications of both CMV infection and matching HLA type were provided by public TCR beta signatures. Study-wide points: CMV-specific HLA-C-restricted TCR beta clonotypes dominated the ex vivo response.

Via MiXCR, TCRdb re-called the reads, giving one row per CDR3 protein. Of fewer than 900,000 distinct CDR3 sequences listed, about 27% are singletons. The rearrangement links TRBV12-3 or TRBV12-4 to TRBJ2-5, with 12 bases aligning to TRBD2. Sequences were derived from cultured CD8+ T cells from PBMCs, sampled from culture after CMV antigen stimulation. The origin of this receptor is a human donor in good health (CMV status not recorded). Some clones in this sample may be carry-over from other donors' samples. The CDR3 reads CASSLRLAGVRVERETQYF. The CDR3 coding sequence is TGTGCCAGCAGTCTCAGACTAGCGGGGGTGCGGGTGGAACGAGAGACCCAGTACTTC.